Reported below is one T cell receptor (beta chain). The entry originates in a study of T cell changes during pregnancy in multiple sclerosis. Repertoires were generated with immunoSEQ multiplex PCR, while TCRdb's copy carries only in-frame clones and drops some. The sample gives under 85,000 clones, roughly 94% of which show up once; 0.58% is in the top ten. From germline, CDR1 is SGHTA and CDR2 FQGTGA. V lost 3 bases, J lost 3 bases, and 2 bases stayed unmatched. CDR3 length: 15 amino acids. This receptor was obtained from a female donor with multiple sclerosis, enrolled in a pregnancy study. The material sequenced was peripheral blood, taken in the third trimester of pregnancy. V usage is TRBV7-3 and J usage is TRBJ1-3; 10 bases agree with TRBD1. This CDR3 reads CASSLTGGGGNTIYF. CDR3 DNA sequence: TGTGCCAGCAGCTTGACAGGGGGCGGTGGAAACACCATATATTTT.